The clone carrying this TCR beta chain was detected once. The antigen is unknown. The PCR was carried out with 60 Vbeta primers and 13 Jbeta primers. The protocol was immunoSEQ multiplex PCR, while the TCRdb copy is restricted to in-frame clones and leaves out a portion. The sample contains under 200,000 clones, roughly 80% of which appear only once. CDR3 length equals 15 residues. Germline assignment: CDR1 SNHLY and CDR2 FYNNEI. The junction had 8 bases not matched to a gene; V was cut back by 3 bases and J by 7 bases. This specimen belongs to a study of cytomegalovirus exposure and HLA in healthy donors. Study in general: A preliminary data release comprised roughly 80 million unique TCRs obtained from HLA-typed donors. Study-wide points: The productive fraction for most TCR beta V segments was about 90% or about 30% in an earlier analysis. A later analysis found TCR association rates differed by HLA locus, highest for DRB1 and lowest for HLA-C. The sole available immune exposure information was CMV serostatus.

This clonotype was obtained from a male donor in good health and CMV-seropositive. The chain carries TRBV2 and TRBJ2-2; 7 nucleotides align to TRBD2. Sequenced material: PBMCs. The CDR3 DNA reads as TGTGCCAGCAGTGACGGCGGGAGAGGGAACGGGGAGCTGTTTTTT. As protein: CASSDGGRGNGELFF. Looking up the rest from reference TRBV2 and TRBJ2-2 gives the full variable domain: EPEVTQTPSHQVTQMGQEVILRCVPISNHLYFYWYRQILGQKVEFLVSFYNNEISEKSEIFDDQFSVERPDGSNFTLKIRSTKLEDSAMYFCASSDGGRGNGELFFGEGSRLTVL.